This T cell receptor beta chain was identified during a study of blood T cell repertoires in COVID-19. Sequencing used immunoSEQ multiplex PCR; TCRdb keeps in-frame clones, though not all of them. The sample shows about 46,000 clones, just over 85% of them seen only once. The CDR3 consists of 13 residues. CDR1 is SGHRS, CDR2 YFSETQ, per germline. Trimming left V 3 bases short and J 2 bases short, with 9 bases between. The rearrangement links TRBV5-1 to TRBJ2-7; D not certain. Input material: peripheral blood. The sequence was collected from a man at least 80 years old with active COVID-19. The chain's CDR3 is CASSWAVTYEQYF. DNA for the CDR3: TGCGCCAGCAGCTGGGCAGTAACCTACGAGCAGTACTTC.